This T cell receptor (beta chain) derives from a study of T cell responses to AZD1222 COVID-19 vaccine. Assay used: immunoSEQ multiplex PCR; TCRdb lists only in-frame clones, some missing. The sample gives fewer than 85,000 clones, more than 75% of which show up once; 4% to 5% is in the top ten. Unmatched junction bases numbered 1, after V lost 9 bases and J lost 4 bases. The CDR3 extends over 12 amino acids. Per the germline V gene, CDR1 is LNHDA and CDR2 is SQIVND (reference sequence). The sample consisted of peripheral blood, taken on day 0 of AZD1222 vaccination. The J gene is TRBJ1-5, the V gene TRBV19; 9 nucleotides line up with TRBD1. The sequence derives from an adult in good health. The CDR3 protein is CASGQGNQPQHF. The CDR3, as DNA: TGTGCCAGCGGACAGGGGAATCAGCCCCAGCATTTT.